The present TCR beta chain was sequenced within a study of identical twins. Study conclusions and caveats: Zero-insertion analyses could be partly confounded by invariant MAIT and iNKT cells. Insertion counts were lower in abundant cord blood beta clonotypes, a trend that memory repertoires did not show.

This clonotype was detected a few times. The antigen is unknown. A universal primer binding site was introduced by template switching. The final cDNA contained unique molecular identifiers. TCRdb re-derived calls from the 5' RACE reads in MiXCR, one entry per CDR3 protein. In the table there are 690,000 or so distinct CDR3 sequences, 8.6% of which are singletons. V shed 6 bases and J shed 0 bases, with 9 bases lying between them. The germline gives CDR1 MNHNS, CDR2 SASEGT. CDR3 length: 14 amino acids. In addition, the sample was reused for a study of yellow fever vaccine responses in identical twins. That source adds: Reportedly, the response of twins' T cells to the vaccine seemed partly convergent, partly personalized.

The chain links TRBV6-1 to TRBJ1-5; the D is unclear. Sequencing input: PBMCs. The sequence was obtained from a woman under 30 in good health. CDR3 amino acids: CASSDRNSNQPQHF. The CDR3, as DNA: TGTGCCAGCAGCGATAGAAATAGCAATCAGCCCCAGCATTTT.